This T cell receptor (beta chain) emerged from a study of cytomegalovirus exposure and HLA in healthy donors. The CDR3 has 14 amino acids. CDR1 and CDR2 (germline): MNHNS, SASEGT. V lost 6 bases, J lost 2 bases, and 4 bases stayed unmatched. In the PCR, 60 Vbeta and 13 Jbeta primers were used. Profiling relied on immunoSEQ multiplex PCR, and the TCRdb table lists in-frame clones only, not all of them. Of about 150,000 clones in the sample, roughly 80% were seen once. The genes are TRBV6-1 and TRBJ2-7; 10 nucleotides align to TRBD1. This TCR derives from a man aged 25-40 years in good health and CMV-seropositive. The specimen was PBMCs. The CDR3 DNA sequence: TGTGCCAGCAGATCCGGGACAGGGGCCTACGAGCAGTACTTC. It specifies CASRSGTGAYEQYF.